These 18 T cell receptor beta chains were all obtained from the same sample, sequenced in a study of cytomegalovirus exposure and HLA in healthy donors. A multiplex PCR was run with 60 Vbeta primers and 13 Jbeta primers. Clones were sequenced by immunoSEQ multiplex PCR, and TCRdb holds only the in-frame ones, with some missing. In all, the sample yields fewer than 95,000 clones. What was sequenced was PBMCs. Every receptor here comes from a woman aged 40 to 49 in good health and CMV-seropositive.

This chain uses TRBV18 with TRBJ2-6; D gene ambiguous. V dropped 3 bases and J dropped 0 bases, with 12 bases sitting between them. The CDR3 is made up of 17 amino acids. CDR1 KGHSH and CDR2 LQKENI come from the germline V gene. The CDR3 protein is CASSPSDPGSGANVLTF. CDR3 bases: TGTGCCAGCTCACCCTCCGATCCGGGCTCTGGGGCCAACGTCCTGACTTTC. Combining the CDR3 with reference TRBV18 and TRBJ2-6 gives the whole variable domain NAGVMQNPRHLVRRRGQEARLRCSPMKGHSHVYWYRQLPEEGLKFMVYLQKENIIDESGMPKERFSAEFPKEGPSILRIQQVVRGDSAAYFCASSPSDPGSGANVLTFGAGSRLTVL.

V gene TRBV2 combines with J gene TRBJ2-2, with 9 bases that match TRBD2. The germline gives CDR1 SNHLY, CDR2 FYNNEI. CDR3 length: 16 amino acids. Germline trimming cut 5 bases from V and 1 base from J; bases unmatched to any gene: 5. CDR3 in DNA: TGTGCCAGCAGTCGAGCGCGGGAGGGGAACACCGGGGAGCTGTTTTTT. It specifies CASSRAREGNTGELFF.

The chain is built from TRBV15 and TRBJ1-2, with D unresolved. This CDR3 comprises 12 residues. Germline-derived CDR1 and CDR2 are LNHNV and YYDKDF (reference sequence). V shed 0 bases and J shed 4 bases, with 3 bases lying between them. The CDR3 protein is CATSRDLYGYTF. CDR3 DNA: TGTGCCACCAGCAGAGACCTCTATGGCTACACCTTC.

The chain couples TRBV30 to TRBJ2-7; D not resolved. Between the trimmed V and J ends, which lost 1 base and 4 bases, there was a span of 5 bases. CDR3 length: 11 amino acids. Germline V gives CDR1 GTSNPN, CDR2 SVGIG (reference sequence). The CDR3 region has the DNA TGTGCCTGGAGTGGAACATACGAGCAGTACTTC. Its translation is CAWSGTYEQYF.

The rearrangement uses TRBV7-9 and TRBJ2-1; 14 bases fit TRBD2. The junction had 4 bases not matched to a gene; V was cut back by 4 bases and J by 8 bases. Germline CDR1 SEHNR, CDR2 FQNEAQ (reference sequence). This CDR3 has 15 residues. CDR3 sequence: CASSSGTSGRDEQFF. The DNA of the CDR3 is TGTGCCAGCAGCTCGGGGACTAGCGGGAGAGATGAGCAGTTCTTC.

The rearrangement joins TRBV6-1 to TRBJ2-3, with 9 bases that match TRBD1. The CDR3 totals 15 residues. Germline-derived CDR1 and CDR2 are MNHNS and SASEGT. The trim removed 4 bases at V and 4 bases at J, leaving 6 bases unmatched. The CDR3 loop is CASSAGDRVPDTQYF. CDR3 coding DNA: TGTGCCAGCAGTGCCGGGGACAGGGTACCAGATACGCAGTATTTT.

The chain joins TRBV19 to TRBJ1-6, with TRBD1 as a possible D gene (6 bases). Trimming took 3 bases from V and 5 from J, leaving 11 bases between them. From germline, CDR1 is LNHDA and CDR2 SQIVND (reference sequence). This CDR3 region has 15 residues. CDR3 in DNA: TGTGCCAGTAGTATGGGGGGGCGCGATAATTCACCCCTCCACTTT. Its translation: CASSMGGRDNSPLHF.

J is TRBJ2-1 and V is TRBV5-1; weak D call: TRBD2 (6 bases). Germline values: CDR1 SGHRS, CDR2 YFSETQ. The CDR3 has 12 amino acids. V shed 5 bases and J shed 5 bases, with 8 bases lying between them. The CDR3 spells CASRVADNEQFF. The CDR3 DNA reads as TGCGCCAGCAGAGTAGCGGACAATGAGCAGTTCTTC.

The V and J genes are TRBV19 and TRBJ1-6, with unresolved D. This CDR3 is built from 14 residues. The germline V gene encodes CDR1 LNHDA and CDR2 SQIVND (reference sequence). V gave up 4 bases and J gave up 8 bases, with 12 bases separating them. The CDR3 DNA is TGTGCCAGTAGTACTGTACTTCGCGATTCACCCCTCCACTTT. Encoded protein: CASSTVLRDSPLHF.

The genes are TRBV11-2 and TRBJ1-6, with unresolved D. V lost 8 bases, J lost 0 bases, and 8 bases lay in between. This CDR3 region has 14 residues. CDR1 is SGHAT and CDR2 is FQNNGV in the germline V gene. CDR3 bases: TGTGCCAGCGGGCGGGACTCCTATAATTCACCCCTCCACTTT. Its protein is CASGRDSYNSPLHF.

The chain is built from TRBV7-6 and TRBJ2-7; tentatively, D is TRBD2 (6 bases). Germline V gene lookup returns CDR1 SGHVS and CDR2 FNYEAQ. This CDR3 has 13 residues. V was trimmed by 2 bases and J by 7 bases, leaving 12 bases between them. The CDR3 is CASSLIKGREQYF. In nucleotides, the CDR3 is TGTGCCAGCAGCTTAATTAAGGGGAGGGAGCAGTACTTC.

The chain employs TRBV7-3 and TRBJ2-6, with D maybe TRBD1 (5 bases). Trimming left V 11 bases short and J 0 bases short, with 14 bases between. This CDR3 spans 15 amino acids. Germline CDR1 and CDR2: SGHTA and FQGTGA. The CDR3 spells CASSRARSGANVLTF. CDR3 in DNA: TGTGCCTCCAGCAGGGCGCGCTCTGGGGCCAACGTCCTGACTTTC.

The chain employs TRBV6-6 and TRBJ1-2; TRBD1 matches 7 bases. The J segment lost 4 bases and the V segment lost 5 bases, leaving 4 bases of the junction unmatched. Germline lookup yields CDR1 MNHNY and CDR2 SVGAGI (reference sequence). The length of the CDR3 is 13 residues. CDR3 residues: CASSRGQLYGYTF. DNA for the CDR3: TGTGCCAGCAGTAGGGGACAGCTCTATGGCTACACCTTC.

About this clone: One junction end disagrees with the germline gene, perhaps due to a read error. In DNA, the CDR3 is TGTGCCAGCAGCGAAGGGTACCTAGGCGGGTATGGCTACACCTTC. Its protein product is CASSEGYLGGYGYTF. This rearrangement joins TRBV6-1 to TRBJ1-2, with no clear D. CDR1 and CDR2 (germline): MNHNS, SASEGT. This CDR3 has 15 amino acids.

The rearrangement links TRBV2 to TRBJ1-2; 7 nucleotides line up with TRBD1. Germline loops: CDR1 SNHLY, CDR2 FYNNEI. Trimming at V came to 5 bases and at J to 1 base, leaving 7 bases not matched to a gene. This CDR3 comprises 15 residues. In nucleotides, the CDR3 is TGTGCCAGCAGTTTTTCACAGGGGAATAACTATGGCTACACCTTC. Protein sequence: CASSFSQGNNYGYTF.

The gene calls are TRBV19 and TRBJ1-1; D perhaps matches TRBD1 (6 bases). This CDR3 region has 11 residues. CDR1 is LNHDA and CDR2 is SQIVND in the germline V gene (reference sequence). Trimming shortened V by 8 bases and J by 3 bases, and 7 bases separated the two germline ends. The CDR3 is CASGGYTEAFF. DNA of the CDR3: TGTGCCAGTGGGGGCTACACTGAAGCTTTCTTT. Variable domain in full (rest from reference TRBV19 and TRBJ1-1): DGGITQSPKYLFRKEGQNVTLSCEQNLNHDAMYWYRQDPGQGLRLIYYSQIVNDFQKGDIAEGYSVSREKKESFPLTVTSAQKNPTAFYLCASGGYTEAFFGQGTRLTVV.

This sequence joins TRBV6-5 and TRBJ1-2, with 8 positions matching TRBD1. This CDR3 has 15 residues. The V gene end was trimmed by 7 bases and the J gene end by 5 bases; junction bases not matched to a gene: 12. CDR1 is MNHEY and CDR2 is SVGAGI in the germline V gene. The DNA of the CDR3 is TGTGCCAGCAACCCTCGGGGGCAGGGGGCTTATGGCTACACCTTC. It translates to CASNPRGQGAYGYTF.

Here the CDR3 DNA reads TGTGCCAGCACCACTGGGGGGAGCGATAACTACGAGCAGTACTTC. Translation gives CASTTGGSDNYEQYF. The chain couples TRBV6-1 to TRBJ2-7; weak D call: TRBD2 (6 bases). The germline CDR1 and CDR2 sequences are MNHNS and SASEGT. The CDR3 covers 15 residues. V lost 7 bases and J 3 bases, leaving 19 bases between the germline ends.